This record concerns one TCR beta chain sequence. It lacks a known antigen. No much larger clonotype is one base removed from it; base qualities were not supplied. The sample belongs to a study of vaccination and CD4 T cells after COVID-19 (dated by TCRdb to the early 2020s). With respect to the entire study: Convalescent patients had a positive SARS-CoV-2 result on nasal swab PCR, and of these patients, several had mild disease and one had severe disease. The convalescent cohort included six males and four females, with two Hispanic individuals, seven Caucasians, two Asians and one multiracial person. As controls, cultures received a CEFX viral epitope pool (the positive control), an HIV-1 Nef peptide pool (the negative control), or no peptide at all. Post-COVID blood samples were collected from convalescent patients a median of roughly 100 days after diagnosis, with a range of about 35 to 170 days. For stimulating the cultures, overlapping spike peptide pools were used, derived from SARS-CoV-2 as well as from the common cold coronaviruses HCoV-NL63, HCoV-OC43 and HCoV-229E. Participants received two doses of either the Pfizer-BioNTech BNT162b2 vaccine (n=8) or the Moderna mRNA-1273 vaccine (n=2). Post-vaccine blood samples were collected a median of about 72 days after the second vaccine dose, ranging from about 14 to 241 days. In roughly nine COVID-19 convalescent patients and a handful of infection-naive healthy vaccine recipients, the spike-specific CD4+ TCR repertoire before mRNA vaccination was compared with the repertoire after mRNA vaccination. Overall results and qualifications from the work: Relatively few convalescent patients were included in the study, and early timepoints after natural infection were not analyzed. An increase in the median number of SARS-CoV-2-reactive clonotypes from around 20 after infection to a few dozen after vaccination was observed, but the change was not found to be significant. Of the vaccine-specific clones in convalescent patients, 304 of 307, or nearly all, reacted only to SARS-CoV-2 spike and did not cross-react with common cold coronaviruses. Among the post-vaccine SARS-CoV-2-reactive clones in convalescent patients, a median approximately 90% showed up only after vaccination, which suggests vaccine-specific priming.

Library generation was performed with PCR. TCR sequencing of DNA from cultured CD4+ T cells used the Oncomine TCR Beta short-read assay at the Johns Hopkins FTIC core. The QIAamp micro DNA kit was used to extract genomic DNA from the cultured CD4+ T cells. Oncomine TCR Beta libraries from cultured CD4+ T cells were pooled using unique dual indexes and sequenced on an Illumina iSeq 100. The published analysis was carried out like this. Non-productive sequences were removed, and CDR3s not starting with C, not ending with F or W, or shorter than 7 amino acids were discarded. Antigen-specific clonotypes were identified with the MANAFEST web application by comparing peptide-stimulated wells with reference and other culture wells. Positive clones required FDR below 0.05, an odds ratio above 5, and productive frequency above 0.1% in at least two of three replicate wells. A clonotype counted as cross-reactive if it showed significant expansion both in the SARS-CoV-2 spike wells and in at least one common cold coronavirus spike condition. Levenshtein distances (stringdist) and unrooted phylogenetic trees (ape) in R version 3.6.1 were used to assess CDR3 homology. TCRdb's own reprocessing of the public reads used fastp at Q25 and MiXCR and kept productive beta chains. Rows are unified per CDR3 protein, each entry keeping the most common DNA and genes. The V and J calls reflect TCRdb's pipeline rather than the authors' work. The sample has over 10,000 distinct CDR3 sequences on record, almost 65% of them singletons. Around 15% of the sample rests with the top ten.

Read against the paper, the sample's treatment or condition label means: approximately 11-day PBMC culture with coronavirus spike peptide pools or control peptides (ViraFEST assay). The study used the ViraFEST assay, which expanded antigen-specific T cells with peptide pools and then identified expanded clonotypes by TCR sequencing. The convalescent patients' positive SARS-CoV-2 PCR tests were from March to December 2020, which was before the Alpha, Beta and Delta variants emerged in the United States. Each well held two million PBMCs cultured with roughly 9.2 ug/ml peptide pools in IMDM containing around 5% human AB serum and roughly 10 IU/ml IL-2. Half of the culture medium was replaced with fresh IL-2-containing medium on days 3 and 7. After less than 12 days of culture, CD4+ T cells were isolated by negative selection using the EasySep CD4+ T cell isolation kit. Ficoll-Paque Plus gradient centrifugation was used to isolate PBMCs from whole blood, and the isolated PBMCs were then either used fresh or cryopreserved at -140C. Each culture condition was generally run in triplicate wells.

Sequences were obtained from CD4+ T cells from blood, cultured in vitro. This TCR derives from a human donor who had recovered from COVID-19.

This receptor has the CDR3 CASSLGPSTEQFF. The DNA is TGTGCCAGCAGCTTAGGTCCTAGCACTGAGCAGTTCTTC. This receptor chain uses TRBV7-2 and TRBJ2-1; TRBD2 is possibly the D segment (5 matching bases). CDR1 and CDR2, looked up from the germline V gene, are SGHTA and FQGNSA. From cysteine to phenylalanine, the CDR3 is 13 amino acids long. Only the CDR3 region is kept as DNA, spanning 39 bases read in frame from base 1. V loses 1 base, J loses 9 bases, and the germline ends lie 10 bases apart.